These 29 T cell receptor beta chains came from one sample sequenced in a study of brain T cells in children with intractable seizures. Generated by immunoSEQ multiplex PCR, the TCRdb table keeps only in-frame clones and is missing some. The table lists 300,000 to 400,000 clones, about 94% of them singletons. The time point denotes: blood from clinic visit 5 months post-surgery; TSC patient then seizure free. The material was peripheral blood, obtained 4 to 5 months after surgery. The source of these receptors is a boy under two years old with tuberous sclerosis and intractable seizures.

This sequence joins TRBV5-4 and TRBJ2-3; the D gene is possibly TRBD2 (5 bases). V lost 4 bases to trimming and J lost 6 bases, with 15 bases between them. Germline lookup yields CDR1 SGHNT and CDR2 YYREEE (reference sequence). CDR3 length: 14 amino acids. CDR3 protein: CASSLPPGGDTQYF. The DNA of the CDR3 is TGTGCCAGCAGCCTACCACCCGGCGGGGATACGCAGTATTTT.

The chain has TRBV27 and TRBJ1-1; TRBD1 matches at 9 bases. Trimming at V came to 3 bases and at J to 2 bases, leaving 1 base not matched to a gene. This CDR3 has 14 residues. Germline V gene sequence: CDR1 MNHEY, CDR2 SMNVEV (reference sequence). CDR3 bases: TGTGCCAGCAGTTTCACAGGGGGCAACACTGAAGCTTTCTTT. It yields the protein CASSFTGGNTEAFF.

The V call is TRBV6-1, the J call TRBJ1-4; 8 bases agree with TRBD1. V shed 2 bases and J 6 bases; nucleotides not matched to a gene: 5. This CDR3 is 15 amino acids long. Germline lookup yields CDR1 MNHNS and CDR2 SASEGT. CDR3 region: CASSEQGASYEKLFF. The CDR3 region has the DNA TGTGCCAGCAGTGAACAGGGGGCCTCGTATGAAAAACTGTTTTTT.

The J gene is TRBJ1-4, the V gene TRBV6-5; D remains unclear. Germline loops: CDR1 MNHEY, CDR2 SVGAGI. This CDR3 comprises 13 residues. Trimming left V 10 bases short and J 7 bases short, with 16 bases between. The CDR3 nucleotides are TGTGCCACCCAGTGGCGGTTGAGTGAAAAACTGTTTTTT. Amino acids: CATQWRLSEKLFF.

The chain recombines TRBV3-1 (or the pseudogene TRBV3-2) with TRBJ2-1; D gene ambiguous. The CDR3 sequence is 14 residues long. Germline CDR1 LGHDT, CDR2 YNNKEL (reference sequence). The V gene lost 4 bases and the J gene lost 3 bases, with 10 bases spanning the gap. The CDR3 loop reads CASSPRRFYNEQFF. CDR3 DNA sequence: TGTGCCAGCAGCCCCCGTAGGTTCTACAATGAGCAGTTCTTC.

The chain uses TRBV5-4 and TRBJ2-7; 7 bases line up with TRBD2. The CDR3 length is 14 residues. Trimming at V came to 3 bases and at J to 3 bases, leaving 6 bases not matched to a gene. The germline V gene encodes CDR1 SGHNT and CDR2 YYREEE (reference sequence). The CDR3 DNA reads TGTGCCAGCAGCTCGGTGGCGGGGGACTACGAGCAGTACTTC. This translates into CASSSVAGDYEQYF.

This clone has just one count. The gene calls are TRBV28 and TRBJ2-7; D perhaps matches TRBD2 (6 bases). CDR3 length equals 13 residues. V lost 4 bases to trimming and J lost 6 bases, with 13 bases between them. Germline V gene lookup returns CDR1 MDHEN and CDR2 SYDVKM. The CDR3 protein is CASSYGGTAEQYF. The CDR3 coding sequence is TGTGCCAGCAGTTACGGGGGAACCGCCGAGCAGTACTTC.

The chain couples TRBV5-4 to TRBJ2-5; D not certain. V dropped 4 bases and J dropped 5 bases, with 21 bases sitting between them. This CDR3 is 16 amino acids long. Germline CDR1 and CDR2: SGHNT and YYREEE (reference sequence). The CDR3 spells CASSPRAQMVEETQYF. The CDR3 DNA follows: TGTGCCAGCAGCCCCCGGGCCCAGATGGTAGAGGAGACCCAGTACTTC.

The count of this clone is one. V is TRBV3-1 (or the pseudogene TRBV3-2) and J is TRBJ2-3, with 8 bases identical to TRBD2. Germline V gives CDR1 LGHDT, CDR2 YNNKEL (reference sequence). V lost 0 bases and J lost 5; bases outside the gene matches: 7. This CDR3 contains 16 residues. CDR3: CASSQDGAGEIDTQYF. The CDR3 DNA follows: TGTGCCAGCAGCCAAGATGGAGCGGGAGAAATAGATACGCAGTATTTT.

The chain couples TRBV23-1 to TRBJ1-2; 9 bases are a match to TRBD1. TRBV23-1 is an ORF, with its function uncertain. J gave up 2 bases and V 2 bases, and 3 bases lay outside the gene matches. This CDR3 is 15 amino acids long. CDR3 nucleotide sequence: TGCGCCAGCAGTCAAAGGGACAGGGTGAACTATGGCTACACCTTC. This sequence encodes CASSQRDRVNYGYTF.

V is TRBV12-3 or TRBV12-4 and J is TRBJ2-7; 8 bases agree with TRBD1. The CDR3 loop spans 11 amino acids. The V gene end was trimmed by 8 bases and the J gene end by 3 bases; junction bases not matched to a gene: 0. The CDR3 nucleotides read TGTGCCAGCGGGACAGGCTACGAGCAGTACTTC. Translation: CASGTGYEQYF.

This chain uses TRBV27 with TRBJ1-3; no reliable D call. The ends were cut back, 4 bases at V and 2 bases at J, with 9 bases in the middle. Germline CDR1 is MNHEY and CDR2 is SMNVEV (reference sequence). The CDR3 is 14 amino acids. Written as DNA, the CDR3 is TGTGCCAGCAGTTCCCACGGGCCTGGAAACACCATATATTTT. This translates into CASSSHGPGNTIYF.

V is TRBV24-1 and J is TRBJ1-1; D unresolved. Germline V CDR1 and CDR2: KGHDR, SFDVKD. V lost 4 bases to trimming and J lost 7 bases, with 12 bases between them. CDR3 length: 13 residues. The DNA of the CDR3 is TGTGCCACCAGTGACGACGTCTCGGGTGAAGCTTTCTTT. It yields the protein CATSDDVSGEAFF.

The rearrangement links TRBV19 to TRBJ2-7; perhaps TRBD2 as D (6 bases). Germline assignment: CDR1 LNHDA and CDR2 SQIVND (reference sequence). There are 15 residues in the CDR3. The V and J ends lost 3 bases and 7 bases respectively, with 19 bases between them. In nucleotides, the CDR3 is TGTGCCAGTAGTATCCAAGGCACCCCTGGGGGGGAGCAGTACTTC. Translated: CASSIQGTPGGEQYF.

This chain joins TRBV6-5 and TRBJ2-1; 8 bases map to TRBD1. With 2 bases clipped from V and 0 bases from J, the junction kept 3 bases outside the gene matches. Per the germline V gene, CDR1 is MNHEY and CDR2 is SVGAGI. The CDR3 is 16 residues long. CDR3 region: CASSYDTGGSYNEQFF. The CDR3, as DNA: TGTGCCAGCAGTTACGACACAGGGGGCTCCTACAATGAGCAGTTCTTC.

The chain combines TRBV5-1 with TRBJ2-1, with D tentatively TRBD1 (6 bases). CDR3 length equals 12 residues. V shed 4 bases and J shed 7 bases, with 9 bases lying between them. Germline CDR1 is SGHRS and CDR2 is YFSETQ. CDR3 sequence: CASSQTGNEQFF. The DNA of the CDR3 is TGCGCCAGCAGCCAAACAGGGAATGAGCAGTTCTTC. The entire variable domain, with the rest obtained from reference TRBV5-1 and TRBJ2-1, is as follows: KAGVTQTPRYLIKTRGQQVTLSCSPISGHRSVSWYQQTPGQGLQFLFEYFSETQRNKGNFPGRFSGRQFSNSRSEMNVSTLELGDSALYLCASSQTGNEQFFGPGTRLTVL.

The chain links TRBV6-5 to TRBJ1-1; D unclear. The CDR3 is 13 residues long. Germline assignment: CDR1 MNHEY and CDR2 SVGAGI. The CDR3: CAASLRGNTEAFF. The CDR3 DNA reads TGTGCAGCTTCCTTGCGGGGGAACACTGAAGCTTTCTTT.

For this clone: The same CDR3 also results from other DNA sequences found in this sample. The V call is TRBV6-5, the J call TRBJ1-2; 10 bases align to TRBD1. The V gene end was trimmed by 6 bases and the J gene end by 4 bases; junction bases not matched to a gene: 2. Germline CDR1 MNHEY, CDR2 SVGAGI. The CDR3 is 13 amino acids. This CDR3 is CASSWDRGYGYTF. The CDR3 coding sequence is TGTGCCAGCAGCTGGGACAGGGGCTATGGCTACACCTTC.

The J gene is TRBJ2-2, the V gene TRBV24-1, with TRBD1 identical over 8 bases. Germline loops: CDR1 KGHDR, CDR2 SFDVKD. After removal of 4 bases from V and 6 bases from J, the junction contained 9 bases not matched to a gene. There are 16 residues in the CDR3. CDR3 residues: CATSDLVPGQAGELFF. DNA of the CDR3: TGTGCCACCAGTGACCTAGTCCCGGGACAGGCCGGGGAGCTGTTTTTT.

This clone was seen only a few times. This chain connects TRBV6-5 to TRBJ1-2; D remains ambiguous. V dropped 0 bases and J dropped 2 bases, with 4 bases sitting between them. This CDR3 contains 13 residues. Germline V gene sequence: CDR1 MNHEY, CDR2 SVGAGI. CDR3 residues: CASSYSRNYGYTF. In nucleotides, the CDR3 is TGTGCCAGCAGTTACTCGCGGAACTATGGCTACACCTTC.

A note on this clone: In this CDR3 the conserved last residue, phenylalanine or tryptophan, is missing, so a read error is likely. As DNA, the CDR3 is TGTGCCAGCAGCACCGGGACAGGCTATGGCTACACCCTC. It translates to CASSTGTGYGYTL. The chain has TRBV12-3 or TRBV12-4 and TRBJ1-2, with 8 bases matching TRBD1. The V gene end was trimmed by 6 bases and the J gene end by 4 bases; junction bases not matched to a gene: 4. The CDR3 consists of 13 residues.

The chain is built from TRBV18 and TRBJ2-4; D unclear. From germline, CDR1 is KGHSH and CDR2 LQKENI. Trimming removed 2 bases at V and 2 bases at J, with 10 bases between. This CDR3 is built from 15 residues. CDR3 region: CASSPVGGSKNIQYF. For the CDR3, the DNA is TGTGCCAGCTCACCAGTTGGTGGGTCCAAAAACATTCAGTACTTC.

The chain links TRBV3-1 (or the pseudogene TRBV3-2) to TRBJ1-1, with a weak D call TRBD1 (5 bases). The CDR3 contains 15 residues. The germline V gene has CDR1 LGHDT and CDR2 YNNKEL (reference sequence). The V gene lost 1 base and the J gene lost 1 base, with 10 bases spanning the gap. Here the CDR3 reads CASSQVYTGNTEAFF. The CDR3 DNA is TGTGCCAGCAGCCAAGTATACACAGGGAACACTGAAGCTTTCTTT.

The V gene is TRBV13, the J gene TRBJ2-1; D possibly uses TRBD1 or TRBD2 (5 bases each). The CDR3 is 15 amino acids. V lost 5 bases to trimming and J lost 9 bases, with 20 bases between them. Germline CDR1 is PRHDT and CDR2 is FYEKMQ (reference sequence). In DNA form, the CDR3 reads TGTGCCAGCAGCCGCAAACCGGGACGACAATCTGAGCAGTTCTTC. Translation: CASSRKPGRQSEQFF.

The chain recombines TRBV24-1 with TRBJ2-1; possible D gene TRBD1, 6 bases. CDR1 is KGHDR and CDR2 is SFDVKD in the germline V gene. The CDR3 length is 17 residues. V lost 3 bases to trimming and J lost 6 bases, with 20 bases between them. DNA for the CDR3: TGTGCCACCAGTGATGGGGGCAAGATCCCTCATCCCAATGAGCAGTTCTTC. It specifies CATSDGGKIPHPNEQFF.

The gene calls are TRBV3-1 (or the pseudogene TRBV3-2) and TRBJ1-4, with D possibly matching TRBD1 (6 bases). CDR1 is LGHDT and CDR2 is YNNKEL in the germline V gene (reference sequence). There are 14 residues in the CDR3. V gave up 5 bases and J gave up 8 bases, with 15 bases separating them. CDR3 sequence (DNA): TGTGCCAGCAGCAGAGACAGGACGGGGGAAAAACTGTTTTTT. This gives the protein CASSRDRTGEKLFF.

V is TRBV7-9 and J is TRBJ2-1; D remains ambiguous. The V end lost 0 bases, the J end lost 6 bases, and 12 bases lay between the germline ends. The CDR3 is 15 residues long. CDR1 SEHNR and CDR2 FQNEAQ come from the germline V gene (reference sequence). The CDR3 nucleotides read TGTGCCAGCAGCTTAGCCGGAGAGGATGTCAATGAGCAGTTCTTC. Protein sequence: CASSLAGEDVNEQFF.

CDR3 loop: CAWSKVDQTF. As DNA, the CDR3 is TGTGCCTGGAGTAAAGTAGATCAGACCTTC. The chain joins TRBV30 to TRBJ1-2; no clear D gene. There are 10 residues in the CDR3. V lost 2 bases to trimming and J lost 14 bases, with 12 bases between them. Germline V gives CDR1 GTSNPN, CDR2 SVGIG (reference sequence). Filled out from reference TRBV30 and TRBJ1-2, the complete variable domain reads SQTIHQWPATLVQPVGSPLSLECTVEGTSNPNLYWYRQAAGRGLQLLFYSVGIGQISSEVPQNLSASRPQDRQFILSSKKLLLSDSGFYLCAWSKVDQTFGSGTRLTVV.

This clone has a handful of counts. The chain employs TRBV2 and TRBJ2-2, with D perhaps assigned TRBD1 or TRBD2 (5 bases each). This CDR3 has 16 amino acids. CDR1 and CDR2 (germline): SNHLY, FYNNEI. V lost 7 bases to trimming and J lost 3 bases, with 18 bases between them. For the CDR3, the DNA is TGTGCCAGCATCCTCCGGGACCCTCGGGACACCGGGGAGCTGTTTTTT. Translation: CASILRDPRDTGELFF.